This TCR beta chain was obtained from a study of blood T cell repertoires in COVID-19. Study background: T cells, B-cell-depleted T cells, or PBMCs provided the cDNA or gDNA that served as material.

Only in-frame clones appear in the TCRdb table, and some are missing; sequencing was by immunoSEQ multiplex PCR. The data show some 300,000 clones, with approximately 90% seen just once and 2% held by the top ten. The length of the CDR3 is 18 residues. The clonotype was recovered from a woman in her sixties in a cohort exposed to, infected with or recovered from COVID-19 (not recorded which). The V call is TRBV21-1, the J call TRBJ2-7; the DNA was not used to check the table's D call, TRBD2. TRBV21-1 is an annotated pseudogene. The specimen was PBMCs or T cells enriched from blood (not recorded which). The CDR3 DNA reads as TGTGCCAGCAGCAAAGGCAGGAGAACTAGCGTTCCATCCTACGAGCAGTACTTC. Residues: CASSKGRRTSVPSYEQYF.